A selection of T cell receptor beta chains follows, all from one sample in a study of technical replicates of blood from several donors. Here immunoSEQ multiplex PCR was the method, and the copy in TCRdb shows in-frame clones only, minus some. The data show fewer than 100,000 clones, with approximately 91% seen just once and 0.41% held by the top ten. Sequencing input: T cells isolated from PBMCs. These receptors came from a human donor in good health. CDR3s include the opening cysteine and the closing phenylalanine or tryptophan. D genes are given only for firm matches.

D	length	V	CDR3
.	14	TRBV5-4	CASSLSGGSDTQYF
TRBD1	14	TRBV19	CASSTTGGQQPQHF
.	17	TRBV11-2	CASSFQTRDSSSYEQYF
TRBD1	15	TRBV6-5	CASSYAGTGTYEQYF
.	13	TRBV30	CASRDSYNSPLHF
.	14	TRBV5-1	CASCFERSGGTQYF
TRBD2	15	TRBV6-1	CASSEGLAGVSEQFF
.	17	TRBV15	CATSRDPLYRANEKLFF
.	14	TRBV5-1	CASSSDREIPEAFF
TRBD1	14	TRBV15	CATSRGQDKDTQYF
.	13	TRBV18	CASSPKLEGEQFF
TRBD2	17	TRBV9	CASSVRSGTSAFDEQFF
TRBD2	17	TRBV5-6	CASSKYLAGGLYYEQYF
.	12	TRBV4-2	CASSHGRYEQYF
.	15	TRBV4-2	CASSQDERYTGELFF
TRBD1	15	TRBV7-3	CASSLPGQLNQPQHF
TRBD1	18	TRBV5-8	CASSLARDRGLMRNIQYF
.	13	TRBV9	CASSVDRVDEQFF
TRBD1	15	TRBV10-3	CAIRGTGGGNQPQHF
TRBD2	20	TRBV5-4	CASSLAKIAGENENTGELFF
.	16	TRBV7-9	CASSLATRTATRELFF
.	10	TRBV29-1	CSGYDRKAFF
.	13	TRBV18	CASSGLRGYEQYF
TRBD2	16	TRBV7-8	CASSSRTSGSTDTQYF
TRBD1	14	TRBV9	CASSLQGVRDTQYF
TRBD1	17	TRBV2	CASRLHRDRDSRYEQYF
TRBD2	14	TRBV11-3	CASSFTPGGGEQFF
.	11	TRBV5-5	CASRASYEQYF
TRBD2	18	TRBV9	CASSEPLRAGEGPGELFF
.	14	TRBV28	CASSFLGAGETQYF
.	16	TRBV28	CASSFSSVLNTGELFF
TRBD2	16	TRBV9	CASSPMAGGLHNEQFF
.	15	TRBV6-4	CASSAQDSSYNEQFF
TRBD2	16	TRBV27	CASSQILAGGPNEQFF
.	14	TRBV10-3	CAISEGPGNQPQHF
.	14	TRBV9	CASSDDRYSYEQYF
TRBD2	16	TRBV5-1	CASSGLAGVHTGELFF
.	14	TRBV28	CASSSGIYGNTIYF
TRBD1	15	TRBV6-1	CASTRQGVGTGELFF
.	14	TRBV2	CASSEEAAFSEQFF
.	15	TRBV15	CATSRENRVGTEAFF
TRBD1	14	TRBV27	CASSLRTGQNIQYF
TRBD1	17	TRBV5-4	CASRIEDRGIKVYGYTF
TRBD2	18	TRBV9	CASSGGLAGGSFPYEQYF